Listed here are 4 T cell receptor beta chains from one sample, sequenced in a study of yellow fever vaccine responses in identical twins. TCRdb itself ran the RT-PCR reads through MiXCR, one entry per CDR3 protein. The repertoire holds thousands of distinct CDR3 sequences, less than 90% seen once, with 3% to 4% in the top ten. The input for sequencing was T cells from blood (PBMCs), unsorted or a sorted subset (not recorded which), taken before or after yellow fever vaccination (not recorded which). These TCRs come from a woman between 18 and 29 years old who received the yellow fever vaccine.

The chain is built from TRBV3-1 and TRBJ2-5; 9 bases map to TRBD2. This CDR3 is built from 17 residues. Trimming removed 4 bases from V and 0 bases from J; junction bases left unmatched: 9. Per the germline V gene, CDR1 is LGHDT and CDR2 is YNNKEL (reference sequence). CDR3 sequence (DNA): TGTGCCAGCAGCCCCATAAGCGGGGGGCTGTACCAAGAGACCCAGTACTTC. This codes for CASSPISGGLYQETQYF.

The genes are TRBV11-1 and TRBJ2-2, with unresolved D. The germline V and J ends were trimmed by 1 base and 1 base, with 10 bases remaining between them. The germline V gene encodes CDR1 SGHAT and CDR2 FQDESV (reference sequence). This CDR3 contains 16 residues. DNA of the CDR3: TGTGCCAGCAGCTTAGGATTCGGGTTGAACACCGGGGAGCTGTTTTTT. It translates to CASSLGFGLNTGELFF.

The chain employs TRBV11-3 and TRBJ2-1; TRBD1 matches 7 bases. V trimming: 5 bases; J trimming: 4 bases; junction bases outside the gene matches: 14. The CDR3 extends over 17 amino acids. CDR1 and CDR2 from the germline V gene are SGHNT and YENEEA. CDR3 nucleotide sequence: TGTGCCAGCAGCACCCGGGACAGTCGTCTTATTTACAATGAGCAGTTCTTC. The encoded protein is CASSTRDSRLIYNEQFF.

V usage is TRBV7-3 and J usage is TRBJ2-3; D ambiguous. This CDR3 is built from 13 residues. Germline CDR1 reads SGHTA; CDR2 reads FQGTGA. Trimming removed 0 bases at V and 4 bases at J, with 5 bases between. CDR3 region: CASSLTGSDTQYF. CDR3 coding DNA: TGTGCCAGCAGCTTAACGGGTTCAGATACGCAGTATTTT.